The 22 T cell receptor beta chains listed next were all sequenced from one sample in a study of Ad26.COV2.S vaccination and SARS-CoV-2 variants listed by TCRdb under 2021. Library construction relied on the immunoSEQ multiplex PCR assay. The table comes from immuneACCESS by way of TCRdb, which keeps in-frame sequences with V and J called. Part of the clones is missing from these tables; in studies checked, under half for an unresolved V gene and the rest for unknown reasons. In all, the sample holds fewer than 400,000 clones, and around four fifths of those were seen once. The ten largest clones represent 2% to 2.5% of the sample. Read against the paper, the sample's treatment or condition label means: roughly 19 received Ad26.COV2.S at low or high dose, single or two shots; roughly five received placebo; per-sample allocation not given. Repertoires of vaccine and placebo recipients were sequenced from samples collected on day 63 after the first injection.

The sample here was peripheral blood, taken in a trial of Ad26.COV2.S vaccine versus placebo. The source is a person between 18 and 59 years old who received the Ad26.COV2.S COVID-19 vaccine or a placebo.

J is TRBJ2-3 and V is TRBV9, with D unclear. This CDR3 region has 14 residues. The germline V gene has CDR1 SGDLS and CDR2 YYNGEE. V was clipped by 4 bases and J by 5 bases, with 14 bases between them. CDR3 nucleotide sequence: TGTGCCAGCAGCAGCCGTGGCAGTCGAGATACGCAGTATTTT. As protein: CASSSRGSRDTQYF.

This clone was picked up a small number of times. As DNA, the CDR3 is TGTGCCATAGGCAGGGAGGTTATCTACGAGCAGTACTTC. As protein: CAIGREVIYEQYF. V and J are TRBV10-3 and TRBJ2-7, with D possibly matching TRBD2 (6 bases). Germline values: CDR1 ENHRY, CDR2 SYGVKD. The CDR3 has 13 amino acids. V lost 9 bases and J lost 3, with 15 bases in between.

V and J are TRBV5-4 and TRBJ1-3; 9 bases are shared with TRBD1. The V gene's germline CDR1 is SGHNT and CDR2 YYREEE (reference sequence). The CDR3 runs to 15 residues. V trimming: 4 bases; J trimming: 0 bases; junction bases outside the gene matches: 2. CDR3: CASSVTGGSGNTIYF. CDR3 coding DNA: TGTGCCAGCAGCGTGACAGGGGGCTCTGGAAACACCATATATTTT.

CDR3 coding DNA: TGTGCCAGCACGGGGGGGGACAGTTCTGAAGCTTTCTTT. Translated, it gives CASTGGDSSEAFF. The chain joins TRBV27 to TRBJ1-1; 7 bases match TRBD1. The CDR3 is 13 amino acids. Germline lookup yields CDR1 MNHEY and CDR2 SMNVEV (reference sequence). V lost 7 bases and J lost 6; bases outside the gene matches: 8.

This sequence joins TRBV5-5 and TRBJ2-7; 7 nucleotides agree with TRBD2. With 4 bases clipped from V and 0 bases from J, the junction kept 4 bases outside the gene matches. The CDR3 is 14 amino acids. The germline gives CDR1 SGHKS, CDR2 YYEKEE (reference sequence). The CDR3 sequence is CASSPGGNSYEQYF. CDR3 coding DNA: TGTGCCAGCAGCCCGGGAGGAAACTCCTACGAGCAGTACTTC.

V is TRBV5-1 and J is TRBJ2-5, with TRBD1 matching 9 bases. The CDR3 length is 15 residues. From germline, CDR1 is SGHRS and CDR2 YFSETQ. V lost 4 bases and J lost 4; bases outside the gene matches: 8. Here the CDR3 reads CASSTGTGTGETQYF. CDR3 DNA sequence: TGCGCCAGCAGCACCGGGACAGGGACAGGAGAGACCCAGTACTTC.

This clone has a handful of counts. Written as DNA, the CDR3 is TGTGCCAGCAGTCGGGACAGTAACTATGGCTACACCTTC. Translating gives CASSRDSNYGYTF. This chain uses TRBV6-5 with TRBJ1-2, with 7 bases that match TRBD1. CDR3 length equals 13 residues. CDR1 is MNHEY, CDR2 SVGAGI, per germline. Trimming took 5 bases from V and 1 from J; bases not matched to a gene: 1.

The rearrangement links TRBV6-5 to TRBJ1-1; 9 bases map to TRBD1. Germline V gene data show CDR1 as MNHEY and CDR2 as SVGAGI. This CDR3 comprises 13 residues. Trimming at V came to 2 bases and at J to 5 bases, leaving 0 bases not matched to a gene. CDR3 sequence: CASSYDRGTEAFF. The CDR3 bases are TGTGCCAGCAGTTACGACAGGGGGACTGAAGCTTTCTTT.

The chain links TRBV9 to TRBJ1-1, with D perhaps TRBD1 (5 bases). Germline loops: CDR1 SGDLS, CDR2 YYNGEE. V dropped 4 bases and J dropped 0 bases, with 10 bases sitting between them. The CDR3 runs to 14 residues. The CDR3 region is CASSPRQMNTEAFF. The CDR3 DNA reads as TGTGCCAGCAGCCCTAGACAGATGAACACTGAAGCTTTCTTT.

This chain uses TRBV4-2 with TRBJ1-2; 9 bases match TRBD1. The V segment lost 4 bases and the J segment 2 bases; nucleotides outside the gene matches: 11. Germline values: CDR1 LGHNA, CDR2 YNFKEQ. CDR3 size: 17 residues. The CDR3 DNA follows: TGTGCCAGCAGCCCGCGACAGGGGGAGGCGGCGAACTATGGCTACACCTTC. It encodes CASSPRQGEAANYGYTF.

This chain uses TRBV27 with TRBJ2-7; TRBD1 matches 12 bases. The CDR3 has 19 amino acids. Germline lookup yields CDR1 MNHEY and CDR2 SMNVEV (reference sequence). Trimming took 7 bases from V and 4 from J; bases not matched to a gene: 20. DNA for the CDR3: TGTGCCAGCACCCCAGCTCCGGGACAGGGGGCCCCTGTTCGATACGAGCAGTACTTC. Encoded protein: CASTPAPGQGAPVRYEQYF.

The chain couples TRBV28 to TRBJ2-3; no clear D gene. This CDR3 has 13 residues. Trimming shortened V by 11 bases and J by 0 bases, and 12 bases separated the two germline ends. The V gene's germline CDR1 is MDHEN and CDR2 SYDVKM. The chain's CDR3 is CALRTASTDTQYF. The CDR3 nucleotides read TGTGCCCTCAGGACGGCTAGCACAGATACGCAGTATTTT. The complete variable domain, with remaining parts taken from reference TRBV28 and TRBJ2-3, reads DVKVTQSSRYLVKRTGEKVFLECVQDMDHENMFWYRQDPGLGLRLIYFSYDVKMKEKGDIPEGYSVSREKKERFSLILESASTNQTSMYLCALRTASTDTQYFGPGTRLTVL.

The chain couples TRBV9 to TRBJ2-1, with TRBD2 as a possible D gene (5 bases). Germline V gene data show CDR1 as SGDLS and CDR2 as YYNGEE. V was trimmed by 5 bases and J by 2 bases, leaving 14 bases between them. The CDR3 sequence is 15 residues long. The CDR3 here is CASSYIAGTYNEQFF. Written as DNA, the CDR3 is TGTGCCAGCAGTTACATTGCCGGGACCTACAATGAGCAGTTCTTC.

This sequence joins TRBV2 and TRBJ1-5, with a tentative D call TRBD1 (5 bases). This CDR3 contains 15 residues. With 4 bases removed from V and 2 bases from J, the gap between germline ends came to 12 bases. Germline CDR1 and CDR2: SNHLY and FYNNEI. CDR3 protein: CASSGRGAGNQPQHF. The CDR3 DNA is TGTGCCAGCAGTGGTAGGGGCGCCGGCAATCAGCCCCAGCATTTT.

The chain uses TRBV7-9 and TRBJ2-7; D is unresolved. CDR3 length: 14 residues. Trimming took 0 bases from V and 2 from J, leaving 8 bases between them. Germline V gene sequence: CDR1 SEHNR, CDR2 FQNEAQ (reference sequence). CDR3 DNA: TGTGCCAGCAGCTTAGCAGGGTTGGCCTACGAGCAGTACTTC. Translating it yields CASSLAGLAYEQYF.

V gene TRBV9 combines with J gene TRBJ1-6; TRBD1 is a possible D gene (6 bases). The germline V gene encodes CDR1 SGDLS and CDR2 YYNGEE. CDR3 length: 15 amino acids. The ends were cut back, 3 bases at V and 6 bases at J, with 13 bases in the middle. In nucleotides, the CDR3 is TGTGCCAGCAGCGAAACACAGGGTGGTAATTCACCCCTCCACTTT. Translating gives CASSETQGGNSPLHF.

The gene calls are TRBV5-1 and TRBJ1-1; D gene ambiguous. The length of the CDR3 is 14 residues. CDR1 is SGHRS and CDR2 is YFSETQ in the germline V gene. Trimming took 1 base from V and 5 from J, leaving 12 bases between them. The CDR3 DNA reads as TGCGCCAGCAGCTTGCTGACCGATGGGACTGAAGCTTTCTTT. Its protein is CASSLLTDGTEAFF.

This chain uses TRBV30 with TRBJ2-1, with 7 bases matching TRBD1. Unmatched junction bases numbered 3, after V lost 4 bases and J lost 3 bases. The CDR3 is 13 residues long. Germline V lookup: CDR1 GTSNPN, CDR2 SVGIG (reference sequence). As DNA, the CDR3 is TGTGCCTGGAACTGGGACAGCTACAATGAGCAGTTCTTC. Translation gives CAWNWDSYNEQFF.

The V and J genes are TRBV19 and TRBJ2-3, with D unresolved. The germline V gene encodes CDR1 LNHDA and CDR2 SQIVND (reference sequence). The CDR3 has 15 amino acids. V gave up 4 bases and J gave up 2 bases, with 13 bases separating them. The CDR3 coding sequence is TGTGCCAGTAGTAACCCAGACGGATTCACAGATACGCAGTATTTT. Encoded protein: CASSNPDGFTDTQYF.

This clone occurred many times. The chain has TRBV2 and TRBJ2-5; TRBD2 agrees at 10 bases. The V gene end was trimmed by 2 bases and the J gene end by 5 bases; junction bases not matched to a gene: 5. Germline-derived CDR1 and CDR2 are SNHLY and FYNNEI. The CDR3 length is 15 residues. CDR3 coding DNA: TGTGCCAGCAGTGAACTAGCGGGGGTGGAGGAGACCCAGTACTTC. It codes for CASSELAGVEETQYF.

V is TRBV5-1 and J is TRBJ1-1; maybe TRBD1 (6 bases). This CDR3 has 17 amino acids. CDR1 and CDR2 (germline): SGHRS, YFSETQ. V gave up 3 bases and J gave up 5 bases, with 23 bases separating them. The CDR3 loop reads CASSWSGTPLSGTEAFF. Here the CDR3 DNA reads TGCGCCAGCAGCTGGTCCGGGACACCTCTCTCGGGGACTGAAGCTTTCTTT. Together with reference TRBV5-1 and TRBJ1-1, the CDR3 gives the full variable domain: KAGVTQTPRYLIKTRGQQVTLSCSPISGHRSVSWYQQTPGQGLQFLFEYFSETQRNKGNFPGRFSGRQFSNSRSEMNVSTLELGDSALYLCASSWSGTPLSGTEAFFGQGTRLTVV.

The chain combines TRBV13 with TRBJ1-1; D unclear. The CDR3 totals 12 residues. CDR1 is PRHDT, CDR2 FYEKMQ, per germline (reference sequence). V gave up 2 bases and J gave up 7 bases, with 8 bases separating them. The CDR3 DNA sequence: TGTGCCAGCAGCTTATTTTCGAATGAAGCTTTCTTT. It yields the protein CASSLFSNEAFF.